Presented here are 31 T cell receptor beta chains from one specimen sequenced in a study of blood T cell repertoires in COVID-19. The data were produced by immunoSEQ multiplex PCR, yet TCRdb's version contains in-frame clones alone and is incomplete. The sample carries some 96,000 clones, 75% to 95% recorded once. Sequencing used peripheral blood. These TCRs come from a man in his 60s with acute or convalescent COVID-19.

The chain links TRBV7-2 to TRBJ1-1, with D possibly TRBD1 on 6 matching bases. This CDR3 region has 16 residues. V was shortened by 4 bases and J by 1 base, with 16 bases between the two germline ends. Germline V gene sequence: CDR1 SGHTA, CDR2 FQGNSA. CDR3 nucleotides: TGTGCCAGCAGCTCCCGTAACAGGGTAGCGAACACTGAAGCTTTCTTT. Protein sequence: CASSSRNRVANTEAFF.

CDR3 in amino acids: CASSAYLGAETQYF. The CDR3 DNA is TGCGCCAGCAGCGCCTATCTGGGGGCGGAGACCCAGTACTTC. The rearrangement joins TRBV5-1 to TRBJ2-5; the D gene is possibly TRBD1 (6 bases). Trimming removed 4 bases at V and 5 bases at J, with 15 bases between. The germline V gene has CDR1 SGHRS and CDR2 YFSETQ. This CDR3 is 14 amino acids long.

This chain uses TRBV12-3 or TRBV12-4 with TRBJ2-5, with D hard to call. The germline V and J ends were trimmed by 0 bases and 7 bases, with 6 bases remaining between them. The CDR3 consists of 12 residues. The CDR3 bases are TGTGCCAGCAGTTTAGCAATGCGGACCCAGTACTTC. Amino acid sequence: CASSLAMRTQYF.

This clone was seen a single time. The chain uses TRBV3-1 (or the pseudogene TRBV3-2) and TRBJ1-2; 7 bases are shared with TRBD1. This CDR3 is built from 14 residues. Looked up from germline, CDR1 is LGHDT and CDR2 is YNNKEL (reference sequence). After removal of 4 bases from V and 4 bases from J, the junction contained 6 bases not matched to a gene. The CDR3 nucleotides read TGTGCCAGCAGCCCCGGACAGGCGCGCTATGGCTACACCTTC. Its protein is CASSPGQARYGYTF.

In DNA form, the CDR3 reads TGTGCCAGCTCGCGGGAAATACTGTATCCTGGGGCCAACGTCCTGACTTTC. This encodes CASSREILYPGANVLTF. J is TRBJ2-6 and V is TRBV18; D possibly corresponds to TRBD2 (6 bases). The V gene's germline CDR1 is KGHSH and CDR2 LQKENI. Between the trimmed V and J ends, which lost 6 bases and 2 bases, there was a span of 17 bases. The CDR3 is 17 amino acids.

The rearrangement joins TRBV30 to TRBJ1-4; 8 nucleotides agree with TRBD1. There are 14 residues in the CDR3. With 6 bases clipped from V and 1 base from J, the junction kept 4 bases outside the gene matches. Germline V gene data show CDR1 as GTSNPN and CDR2 as SVGIG (reference sequence). Here the CDR3 reads CACDRGQTNEKLFF. The CDR3 nucleotides read TGTGCCTGTGACAGGGGTCAAACTAATGAAAAACTGTTTTTT.

The chain has TRBV27 and TRBJ2-3; D is unclear. V lost 1 base and J 3 bases, leaving 5 bases between the germline ends. The germline gives CDR1 MNHEY, CDR2 SMNVEV (reference sequence). The length of the CDR3 is 13 residues. The CDR3 here is CASSLFRTDTQYF. The CDR3 region has the DNA TGTGCCAGCAGTTTATTTCGGACAGATACGCAGTATTTT.

V and J are TRBV18 and TRBJ1-6; D may be TRBD1 (5 bases). Germline CDR1 KGHSH, CDR2 LQKENI. The CDR3 runs to 19 residues. V was clipped by 1 base and J by 2 bases, with 18 bases between them. The CDR3 nucleotides read TGTGCCAGCTCACCACGAAGTCAGGGTTCCTCCACCTATAATTCACCCCTCCACTTT. Translation gives CASSPRSQGSSTYNSPLHF.

The rearrangement links TRBV4-1 to TRBJ1-5, with D unresolved. The V end lost 0 bases, the J end lost 7 bases, and 10 bases lay between the germline ends. CDR1 and CDR2 (germline): MGHRA, YSYEKL. This CDR3 spans 14 amino acids. The CDR3 is CASSQDWAGQPQHF. In DNA, the CDR3 is TGCGCCAGCAGCCAAGATTGGGCAGGACAGCCCCAGCATTTT.

J is TRBJ1-2 and V is TRBV19; perhaps TRBD1 as D (6 bases). The CDR3 length is 16 residues. Trimming took 5 bases from V and 5 from J, leaving 21 bases between them. Germline CDR1 and CDR2: LNHDA and SQIVND (reference sequence). CDR3 protein: CASSDPGTSNDYGYTF. In DNA form, the CDR3 reads TGTGCCAGTAGTGACCCCGGGACAAGTAATGATTATGGCTACACCTTC.

The chain joins TRBV2 to TRBJ2-2, with D maybe TRBD2 (7 bases). CDR1 is SNHLY and CDR2 is FYNNEI in the germline V gene. Trimming took off 7 bases at V and 4 bases at J, with 10 bases between the two ends. The CDR3 is 13 residues long. The DNA for the CDR3 is TGTGCCAGCACGAGGGGGGGCACCGGGGAGCTGTTTTTT. The encoded protein is CASTRGGTGELFF.

The rearrangement links TRBV7-9 to TRBJ1-1; 7 nucleotides agree with TRBD1. The V gene end was trimmed by 4 bases and the J gene end by 7 bases; junction bases not matched to a gene: 9. Germline CDR1 and CDR2: SEHNR and FQNEAQ (reference sequence). The CDR3 is made up of 14 amino acids. The CDR3 loop is CASSSQGGLLEAFF. The CDR3 DNA reads TGTGCCAGCAGCTCTCAGGGGGGTCTTCTTGAAGCTTTCTTT.

The V and J genes are TRBV12-3 or TRBV12-4 and TRBJ2-7; D might be TRBD1 (5 bases). The CDR3 totals 13 residues. V gave up 1 base and J gave up 7 bases, with 11 bases separating them. The CDR3 DNA reads as TGTGCCAGCAGTTTAGGGGGCCGGATTGAGCAGTACTTC. Encoded protein: CASSLGGRIEQYF.

This clone was counted only a few times. The rearrangement links TRBV5-6 to TRBJ2-2; 11 bases match TRBD2. Unmatched junction bases numbered 8, after V lost 4 bases and J lost 3 bases. Germline lookup yields CDR1 SGHDT and CDR2 YYEEEE. The CDR3 length is 17 residues. The CDR3 nucleotides are TGTGCCAGCAGCCCGGGACTAGCGGTAGGGTACACCGGGGAGCTGTTTTTT. Encoded protein: CASSPGLAVGYTGELFF.

This clone showed up just a few times. J is TRBJ1-6 and V is TRBV27, with a tentative D call TRBD1 (6 bases). This CDR3 region has 16 residues. Germline V gene lookup returns CDR1 MNHEY and CDR2 SMNVEV (reference sequence). Trimming removed 5 bases at V and 3 bases at J, with 14 bases between. The CDR3 nucleotides are TGTGCCAGCAGTCCTGGGACACTCGTCTATAATTCACCCCTCCACTTT. Amino acids: CASSPGTLVYNSPLHF.

The chain recombines TRBV10-3 with TRBJ1-1; D might be TRBD1 (6 bases). Germline CDR1 reads ENHRY; CDR2 reads SYGVKD. Trimming took 4 bases from V and 4 from J, leaving 13 bases between them. There are 14 residues in the CDR3. Here the CDR3 reads CAISGNRVGTEAFF. DNA of the CDR3: TGTGCCATCAGTGGGAACAGGGTGGGCACTGAAGCTTTCTTT.

The V and J genes are TRBV2 and TRBJ2-7; 7 nucleotides match TRBD2. Germline trimming cut 2 bases from V and 7 bases from J; bases unmatched to any gene: 8. CDR1 SNHLY and CDR2 FYNNEI come from the germline V gene. CDR3 length: 14 residues. CDR3 in DNA: TGTGCCAGCAGTGAATCGGGGGGAATTGAGGAGCAGTACTTC. Its protein is CASSESGGIEEQYF.

The gene calls are TRBV6-5 and TRBJ1-5; D is uncertain. V gave up 6 bases and J gave up 2 bases, with 14 bases separating them. Germline CDR1 reads MNHEY; CDR2 reads SVGAGI. The CDR3 has 15 residues. In nucleotides, the CDR3 is TGTGCCAGCAGGCCGGGAAGATTAGGCAATCAGCCCCAGCATTTT. This gives the protein CASRPGRLGNQPQHF.

The rearrangement links TRBV5-1 to TRBJ1-2; TRBD1 matches at 7 bases. Unmatched junction bases numbered 9, after V lost 4 bases and J lost 0 bases. This CDR3 region has 16 residues. The germline V gene encodes CDR1 SGHRS and CDR2 YFSETQ. The CDR3 sequence: CASSPWRDRANYGYTF. DNA of the CDR3: TGCGCCAGCAGCCCCTGGCGGGACAGAGCTAACTATGGCTACACCTTC.

In the case of this clone: Given the absence of the conserved phenylalanine or tryptophan at the CDR3 end, a read error is likely. The DNA is left out, because the CDR3 cannot be placed on it with certainty; the CDR3 is given as TCRdb lists it. The chain employs TRBV5-1 and TRBJ2-7; the D call of TRBD1 is as the table states it, not checked on the DNA. The CDR3 spans 10 residues, counting both ends. From germline, CDR1 is SGHRS and CDR2 YFSETQ. The CDR3 reads CASSLTLASD.

The chain carries TRBV19 and TRBJ1-5; D not resolved. The CDR3 contains 15 residues. With 5 bases removed from V and 2 bases from J, the gap between germline ends came to 13 bases. Germline CDR1 is LNHDA and CDR2 is SQIVND (reference sequence). The CDR3 coding sequence is TGTGCCAGTAGTCCAATTGTTCGGGGCAATCAGCCCCAGCATTTT. Its protein product is CASSPIVRGNQPQHF.

J is TRBJ1-4 and V is TRBV30, with 12 bases that match TRBD1. From germline, CDR1 is GTSNPN and CDR2 SVGIG (reference sequence). The CDR3 covers 14 residues. Unmatched junction bases numbered 3, after V lost 2 bases and J lost 8 bases. The CDR3 region has the DNA TGTGCCTGGAGTAAAGGGACAGGGGGCGAAAAACTGTTTTTT. This sequence encodes CAWSKGTGGEKLFF.

This clone was seen only a few times. The chain recombines TRBV5-1 with TRBJ2-7; unclear D gene. V shed 0 bases and J shed 6 bases, with 4 bases lying between them. This CDR3 has 11 amino acids. Germline V gene lookup returns CDR1 SGHRS and CDR2 YFSETQ. Written as DNA, the CDR3 is TGCGCCAGCAGCTTGGAGCGCGAGCAGTACTTC. Protein product: CASSLEREQYF.

The chain combines TRBV5-1 with TRBJ2-7; D may be TRBD2 (7 bases). Germline CDR1 SGHRS, CDR2 YFSETQ. The CDR3 spans 14 residues. Trimming stripped 2 bases from V and 4 bases from J, with 13 bases between. The CDR3 spells CASSLRGADYEQYF. For the CDR3, the DNA is TGCGCCAGCAGCTTACGGGGGGCCGATTACGAGCAGTACTTC.

The genes are TRBV9 and TRBJ2-1; 9 bases agree with TRBD2. Germline assignment: CDR1 SGDLS and CDR2 YYNGEE. The trim removed 4 bases at V and 0 bases at J, leaving 5 bases unmatched. This CDR3 region has 16 residues. In nucleotides, the CDR3 is TGTGCCAGCAGCTCCCTAGCGGGGAGCTCCTACAATGAGCAGTTCTTC. This gives the protein CASSSLAGSSYNEQFF.

This clone was observed once. This rearrangement joins TRBV24-1 to TRBJ1-2, with 8 nucleotides matching TRBD1. Trimming removed 9 bases from V and 5 bases from J; junction bases left unmatched: 10. CDR1 is KGHDR and CDR2 is SFDVKD in the germline V gene. This CDR3 is 14 amino acids long. CDR3 region: CATSTPDRAYGYTF. The CDR3, as DNA: TGTGCCACCTCAACGCCGGACAGGGCATATGGCTACACCTTC.

The chain has TRBV5-5 and TRBJ1-2; D may be TRBD1 (6 bases). In germline, CDR1 is SGHKS, CDR2 YYEKEE (reference sequence). Trimming cost V 1 base and J 5 bases, with 9 bases left between them. The CDR3 spans 13 residues. The CDR3 DNA follows: TGTGCCAGCAGCTTGTGGACAGATTATGGCTACACCTTC. The encoded protein is CASSLWTDYGYTF.

This clone was seen more than once but under ten times. This chain connects TRBV6-5 to TRBJ1-1; D may be TRBD1 (6 bases). Germline lookup yields CDR1 MNHEY and CDR2 SVGAGI. V was shortened by 4 bases and J by 5 bases, with 14 bases between the two germline ends. CDR3 size: 14 residues. The DNA for the CDR3 is TGTGCCAGCAGTTTTCACACAGGGCAAACTGAAGCTTTCTTT. As protein: CASSFHTGQTEAFF.

The chain recombines TRBV9 with TRBJ1-4; tentative D call: TRBD1 (5 bases). The CDR3 consists of 16 residues. Germline assignment: CDR1 SGDLS and CDR2 YYNGEE. With 4 bases removed from V and 0 bases from J, the gap between germline ends came to 13 bases. The CDR3 sequence is CASSLGWGATNEKLFF. For the CDR3, the DNA is TGTGCCAGCAGCCTCGGGTGGGGGGCAACTAATGAAAAACTGTTTTTT.

The chain carries TRBV6-5 and TRBJ2-1; tentatively, D is TRBD1 (6 bases). The ends were cut back, 6 bases at V and 10 bases at J, with 16 bases in the middle. Germline V gene lookup returns CDR1 MNHEY and CDR2 SVGAGI. This CDR3 spans 13 amino acids. DNA for the CDR3: TGTGCCAGCAGCAGGGGTCCCCCCTGGGAGCAGTTCTTC. Its protein product is CASSRGPPWEQFF.

The chain's CDR3 is CAQGPLDSSPLHF. In nucleotides, the CDR3 is TGTGCCCAGGGGCCCCTGGATTCGTCACCCCTCCACTTT. This chain uses TRBV30 with TRBJ1-6; possibly TRBD1 for D (6 bases). There are 13 residues in the CDR3. Germline V gene sequence: CDR1 GTSNPN, CDR2 SVGIG (reference sequence). Trimming left V 8 bases short and J 10 bases short, with 18 bases between. Supplemented by reference TRBV30 and TRBJ1-6, the full variable domain reads SQTIHQWPATLVQPVGSPLSLECTVEGTSNPNLYWYRQAAGRGLQLLFYSVGIGQISSEVPQNLSASRPQDRQFILSSKKLLLSDSGFYLCAQGPLDSSPLHFGNGTRLTVT.